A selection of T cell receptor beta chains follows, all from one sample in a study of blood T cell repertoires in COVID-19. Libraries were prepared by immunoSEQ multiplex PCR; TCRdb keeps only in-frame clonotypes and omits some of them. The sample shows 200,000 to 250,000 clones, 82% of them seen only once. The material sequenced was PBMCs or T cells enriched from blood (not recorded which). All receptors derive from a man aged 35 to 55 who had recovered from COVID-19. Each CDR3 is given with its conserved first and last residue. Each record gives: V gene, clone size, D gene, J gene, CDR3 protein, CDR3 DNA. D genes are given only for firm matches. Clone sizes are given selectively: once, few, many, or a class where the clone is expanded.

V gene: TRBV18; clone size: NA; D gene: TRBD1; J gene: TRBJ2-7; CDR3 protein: CASSPDRGHEQYF; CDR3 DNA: TGTGCCAGCTCACCCGACAGGGGCCACGAGCAGTACTTC
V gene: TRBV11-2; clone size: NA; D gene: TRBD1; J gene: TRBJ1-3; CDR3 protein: CASSRPGTGPSGNTIYF; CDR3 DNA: TGTGCCAGCAGCCGCCCAGGGACAGGGCCCTCTGGAAACACCATATATTTT
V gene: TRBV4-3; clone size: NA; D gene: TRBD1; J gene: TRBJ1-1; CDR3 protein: CASSRTSRGATEAFF; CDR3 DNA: TGCGCCAGCAGCCGGACTTCCAGGGGGGCCACTGAAGCTTTCTTT
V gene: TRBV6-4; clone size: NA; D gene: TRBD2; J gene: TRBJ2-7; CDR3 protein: CASPLIGGPGVQRERYEQYF; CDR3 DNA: TGTGCCAGCCCCTTGATAGGAGGGCCAGGGGTTCAGCGGGAGAGGTACGAGCAGTACTTC
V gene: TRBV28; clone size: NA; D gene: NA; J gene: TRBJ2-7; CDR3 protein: CASLSGSSYEQYF; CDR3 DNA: TGTGCCAGCCTTTCCGGGTCCTCCTACGAGCAGTACTTC
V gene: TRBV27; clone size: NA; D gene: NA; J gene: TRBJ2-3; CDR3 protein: CASSLWDSTDTQYF; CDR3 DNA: TGTGCCAGCAGTTTATGGGACTCCACAGATACGCAGTATTTT
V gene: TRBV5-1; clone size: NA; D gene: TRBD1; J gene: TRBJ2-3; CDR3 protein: CASSPLRDRTTDTQYF; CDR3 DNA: TGCGCCAGCAGCCCCCTCCGGGACAGGACTACAGATACGCAGTATTTT
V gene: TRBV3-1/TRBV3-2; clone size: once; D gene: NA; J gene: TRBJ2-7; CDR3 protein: CASSQVSREQYF; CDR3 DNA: TGTGCCAGCAGCCAAGTTTCCCGCGAGCAGTACTTC
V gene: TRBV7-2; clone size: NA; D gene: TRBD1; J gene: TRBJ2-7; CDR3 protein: CASSPRTITGGIYEQYF; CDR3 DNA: TGTGCCAGCAGCCCAAGAACAATCACAGGGGGGATCTACGAGCAGTACTTC
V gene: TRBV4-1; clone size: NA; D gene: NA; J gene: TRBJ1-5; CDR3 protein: CASSQEVTGNNQPQHF; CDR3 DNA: TGCGCCAGCAGCCAAGAAGTGACAGGAAACAATCAGCCCCAGCATTTT
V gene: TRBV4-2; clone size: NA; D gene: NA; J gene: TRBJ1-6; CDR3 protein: CASSQRESSYNSPLHF; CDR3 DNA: TGTGCCAGCAGCCAGAGAGAGAGCTCCTATAATTCACCCCTCCACTTT
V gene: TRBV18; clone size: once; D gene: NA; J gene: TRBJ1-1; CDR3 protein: CASSPGTRGNTEAFF; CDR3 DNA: TGTGCCAGCTCACCGGGGACACGGGGGAACACTGAAGCTTTCTTT
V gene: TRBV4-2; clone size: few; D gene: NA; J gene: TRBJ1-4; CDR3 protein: CASSKSEAADEKLFF; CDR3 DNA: TGTGCCAGCAGCAAAAGCGAGGCCGCCGATGAAAAACTGTTTTTT
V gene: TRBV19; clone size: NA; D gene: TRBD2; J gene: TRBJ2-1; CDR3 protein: CATNSGARGKQFF; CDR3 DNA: TGTGCCACCAACAGCGGGGCCCGTGGTAAGCAGTTCTTC
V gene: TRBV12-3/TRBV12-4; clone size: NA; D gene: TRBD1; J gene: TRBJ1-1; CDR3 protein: CASSLSRGTEAFF; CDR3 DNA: TGTGCCAGCAGTTTATCCAGGGGGACTGAAGCTTTCTTT
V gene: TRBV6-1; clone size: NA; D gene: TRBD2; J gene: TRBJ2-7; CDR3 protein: CASSEAWRGRVNEQYF; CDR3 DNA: TGTGCCAGCAGTGAAGCGTGGCGTGGGAGGGTAAACGAGCAGTACTTC
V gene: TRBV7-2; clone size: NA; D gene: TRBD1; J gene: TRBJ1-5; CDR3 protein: CASSAGQGKQPQHF; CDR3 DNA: TGTGCCAGCAGCGCGGGACAGGGGAAACAGCCCCAGCATTTT
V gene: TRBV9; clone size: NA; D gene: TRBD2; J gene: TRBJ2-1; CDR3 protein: CASSLAGYNEQFF; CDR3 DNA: TGTGCCAGCAGCCTAGCGGGGTACAATGAGCAGTTCTTC
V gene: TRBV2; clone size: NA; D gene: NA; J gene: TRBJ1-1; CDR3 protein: CASSETRGTEAFF; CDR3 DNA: TGTGCCAGCAGTGAAACCCGAGGCACTGAAGCTTTCTTT
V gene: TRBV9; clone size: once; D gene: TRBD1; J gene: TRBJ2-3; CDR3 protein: CASSGAGGSTDTQYF; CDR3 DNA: TGTGCCAGCAGCGGAGCAGGGGGAAGCACAGATACGCAGTATTTT
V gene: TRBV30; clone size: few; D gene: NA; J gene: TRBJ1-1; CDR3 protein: CAWSPDSGTEAFF; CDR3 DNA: TGTGCCTGGAGTCCGGACAGTGGGACTGAAGCTTTCTTT
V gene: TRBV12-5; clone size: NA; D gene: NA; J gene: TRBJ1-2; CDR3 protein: CASGLVLGEVEGYTF; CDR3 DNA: TGTGCTAGTGGTTTGGTACTAGGGGAGGTTGAAGGCTACACCTTC
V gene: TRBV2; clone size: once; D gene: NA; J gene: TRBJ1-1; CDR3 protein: CASRKQGWDTEAFF; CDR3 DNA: TGTGCCAGCAGGAAACAGGGTTGGGACACTGAAGCTTTCTTT
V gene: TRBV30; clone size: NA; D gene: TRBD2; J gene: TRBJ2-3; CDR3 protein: CAMQIAGASTDTQYF; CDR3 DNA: TGTGCCATGCAAATAGCGGGAGCTAGCACAGATACGCAGTATTTT
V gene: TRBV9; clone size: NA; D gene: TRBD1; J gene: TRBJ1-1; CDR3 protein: CASSVQGASTEAFF; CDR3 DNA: TGTGCCAGCAGCGTACAGGGGGCGAGCACTGAAGCTTTCTTT
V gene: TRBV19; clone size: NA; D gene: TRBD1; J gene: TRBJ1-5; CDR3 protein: CASSIDYRGRRANQPQHF; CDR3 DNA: TGTGCCAGTAGTATAGATTATAGGGGGCGTCGGGCCAATCAGCCCCAGCATTTT
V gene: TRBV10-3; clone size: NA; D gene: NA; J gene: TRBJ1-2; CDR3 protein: CAINCGARCVGGYTF; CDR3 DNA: TGTGCCATCAATTGCGGGGCTCGCTGTGTGGGTGGCTACACCTTC
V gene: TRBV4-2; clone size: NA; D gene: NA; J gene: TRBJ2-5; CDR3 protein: CASRLEETQYF; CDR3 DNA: TGTGCCAGTAGGCTGGAGGAGACCCAGTACTTC
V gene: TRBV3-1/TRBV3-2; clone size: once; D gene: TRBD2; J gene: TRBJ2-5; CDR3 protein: CASRDSGGQETQYF; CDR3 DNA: TGTGCCAGCAGGGATAGCGGGGGCCAAGAGACCCAGTACTTC
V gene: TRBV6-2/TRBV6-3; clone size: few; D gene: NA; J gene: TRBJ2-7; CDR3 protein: CASSPGQVVYEQYF; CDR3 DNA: TGTGCCAGCAGTCCGGGACAAGTTGTCTACGAGCAGTACTTC
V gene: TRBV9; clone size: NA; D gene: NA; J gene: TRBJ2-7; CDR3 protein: CASSVAAGTYEQYF; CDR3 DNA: TGTGCCAGCAGCGTAGCGGCAGGGACCTACGAGCAGTACTTC
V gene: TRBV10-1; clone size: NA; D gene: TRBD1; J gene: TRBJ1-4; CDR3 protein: CASIPGQVNEKLFF; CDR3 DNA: TGCGCCAGCATCCCCGGACAGGTTAATGAAAAACTGTTTTTT
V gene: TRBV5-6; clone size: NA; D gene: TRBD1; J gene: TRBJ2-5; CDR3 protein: CASSLPDRGLETQYF; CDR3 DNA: TGTGCCAGCAGCTTGCCGGACAGGGGGCTAGAGACCCAGTACTTC
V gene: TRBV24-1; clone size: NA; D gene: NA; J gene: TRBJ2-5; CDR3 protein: CATRGEGVETQYF; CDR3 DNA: TGTGCCACACGGGGAGAGGGAGTGGAGACCCAGTACTTC
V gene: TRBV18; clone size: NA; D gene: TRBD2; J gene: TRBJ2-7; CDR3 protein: CASSRLANPRGDSYEQYF; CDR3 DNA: TGTGCCAGCTCAAGACTAGCGAATCCTAGGGGGGATTCCTACGAGCAGTACTTC
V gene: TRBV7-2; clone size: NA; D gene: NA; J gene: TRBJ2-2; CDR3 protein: CASSAYLHTGELFF; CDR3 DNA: TGTGCCAGCAGCGCCTACTTGCACACCGGGGAGCTGTTTTTT
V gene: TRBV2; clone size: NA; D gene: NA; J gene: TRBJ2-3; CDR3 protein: CASKDRLGGARDTQYF; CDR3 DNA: TGTGCCAGCAAAGACCGCCTTGGCGGCGCCAGAGATACGCAGTATTTT
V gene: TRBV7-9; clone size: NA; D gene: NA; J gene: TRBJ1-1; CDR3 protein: CASSLAAGGTEAFF; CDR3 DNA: TGTGCCAGCAGCTTAGCTGCGGGGGGCACTGAAGCTTTCTTT
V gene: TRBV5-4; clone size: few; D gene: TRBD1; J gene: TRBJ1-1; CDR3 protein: CASSTPGQGNTEAFF; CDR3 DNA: TGTGCCAGCAGTACACCGGGACAGGGAAACACTGAAGCTTTCTTT
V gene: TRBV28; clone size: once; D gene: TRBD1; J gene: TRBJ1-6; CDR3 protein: CASRPGQGYSPLHF; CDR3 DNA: TGTGCCAGCAGACCGGGACAGGGGTACTCACCCCTCCACTTT
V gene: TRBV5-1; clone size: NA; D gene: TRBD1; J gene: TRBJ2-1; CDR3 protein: CASSLRPGQGHNEQFF; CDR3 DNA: TGCGCCAGCAGCTTGCGGCCGGGACAGGGACACAATGAGCAGTTCTTC
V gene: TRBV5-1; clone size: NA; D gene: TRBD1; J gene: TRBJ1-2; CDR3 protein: CASSLVQGAPFDYGYTF; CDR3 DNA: TGCGCCAGCAGCTTGGTCCAGGGGGCCCCCTTTGACTATGGCTACACCTTC
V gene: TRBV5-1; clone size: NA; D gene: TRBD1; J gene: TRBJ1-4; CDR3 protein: CASSPRQGGEKLFF; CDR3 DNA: TGCGCCAGCAGCCCGAGACAGGGTGGAGAAAAACTGTTTTTT
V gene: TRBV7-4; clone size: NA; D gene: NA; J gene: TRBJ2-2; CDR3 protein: CASSLAIQSVGELFF; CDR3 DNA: TGTGCCAGCAGCTTAGCGATACAGTCAGTCGGGGAGCTGTTTTTT
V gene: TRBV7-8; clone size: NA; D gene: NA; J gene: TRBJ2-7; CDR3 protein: CASSRPGREVDEQYF; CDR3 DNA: TGTGCCAGCAGCCGCCCGGGCAGGGAGGTCGACGAGCAGTACTTC
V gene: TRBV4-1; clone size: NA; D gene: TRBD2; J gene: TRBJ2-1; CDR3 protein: CASSQEATSAYNEQFF; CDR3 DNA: TGCGCCAGCAGCCAAGAGGCTACTAGCGCTTACAATGAGCAGTTCTTC
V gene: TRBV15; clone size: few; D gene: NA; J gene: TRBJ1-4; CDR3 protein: CASAGPNEKLFF; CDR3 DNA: TGTGCCTCCGCGGGCCCGAATGAAAAACTGTTTTTT
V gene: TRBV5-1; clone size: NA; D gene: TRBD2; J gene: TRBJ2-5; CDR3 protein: CASSDLAGGPETQYF; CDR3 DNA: TGCGCCAGCAGCGACCTAGCGGGAGGGCCAGAGACCCAGTACTTC
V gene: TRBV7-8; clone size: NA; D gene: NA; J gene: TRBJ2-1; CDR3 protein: CASSALSGSYNEQFF; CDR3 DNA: TGTGCCAGCAGCGCCCTTAGCGGATCCTACAATGAGCAGTTCTTC
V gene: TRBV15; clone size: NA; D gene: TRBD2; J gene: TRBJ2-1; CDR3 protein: CATSRTSGSYNEQFF; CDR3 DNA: TGTGCCACCAGCAGGACTAGCGGATCCTACAATGAGCAGTTCTTC
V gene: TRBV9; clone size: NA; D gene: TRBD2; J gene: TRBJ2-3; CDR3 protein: CASSVVASGGAGDTQYF; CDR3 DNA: TGTGCCAGCAGCGTAGTGGCTAGCGGGGGGGCGGGAGATACGCAGTATTTT
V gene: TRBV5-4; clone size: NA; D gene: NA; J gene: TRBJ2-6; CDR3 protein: CASSLGYLSSGANVLTF; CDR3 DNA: TGTGCCAGCAGCCTAGGTTACTTAAGCTCTGGGGCCAACGTCCTGACTTTC